This TCR beta chain derives from a study of T-cell memory formation after mild COVID-19. Study-wide results and limits: Contracting clones from day 15 to 85 showed balanced CD4/CD8; later expanders favored CD4+. Pre-infection memory harbored some responding clones, suggesting cross-reactive memory joined.

This clonotype was found a few times. Its antigen is as yet unknown. Barcoded TCR alpha and TCR beta cDNA libraries with UMIs came from 5'RACE using constant-segment primers. TCRdb analysed the 5' RACE reads with MiXCR anew, one entry per CDR3 protein. The sample carries about 180,000 distinct CDR3 sequences, 18% recorded once. The V and J ends lost 4 bases and 2 bases, in that order; junction bases with no gene match: 4. The germline V gene encodes CDR1 MNHNY and CDR2 SVGAGI (reference sequence). The CDR3 contains 15 residues. The specimen sequenced was PBMCs or a T cell subset sorted from them (not recorded which). This clonotype originated in a man between 18 and 29 years old who had mild COVID-19 (a few samples of this study predate the infection). Cell type and time point are not known. This chain uses TRBV6-6 with TRBJ2-1, with 8 bases aligning to TRBD1. This chain's CDR3 is CASSSQGATYNEQFF. CDR3 bases: TGTGCCAGCAGTTCTCAGGGGGCCACCTACAATGAGCAGTTCTTC.